The entry below describes one T cell receptor (beta chain). The antigen this receptor binds is unknown. Base qualities are not provided; no much larger clone lies one nucleotide away. For CDR1 and CDR2, the germline V gene lists SGHRS and YFSETQ. The germline V end is reduced by 3 bases and the J end by 2 bases; junction bases left unmatched: 5. The CDR3 holds 16 amino acids from the cysteine to the phenylalanine. The only DNA kept is the CDR3, 48 bases in frame from the first base. The record originates from a study of cytomegalovirus exposure and HLA in healthy donors (dated by TCRdb to the late 2010s). About the full investigation: In an earlier analysis of around 540 of the donors, about 260 Gb of sequence data and just under 120 million unique TCR beta sequences from about 190 million T cells were reported. An early release that covered around 590 HLA-typed donors contained approximately 300 gigabases of sequencing data and around 85 million unique TCR sequences. Of the 398 genotyped donors, roughly 80% were placed in the genetic ancestry cluster associated with self-reported Caucasian donors. The study aimed to test whether cataloging public T cell receptors could reveal signatures of past pathogen exposure. The study profiled the T cell repertoires of approximately 700 subjects by immunosequencing and related them to cytomegalovirus serostatus. In addition to the first cohort of approximately 670 subjects, a separate validation cohort of under 150 different subjects was used. To predict cytomegalovirus infection status, the study combined high-throughput TCR immunosequencing, statistical association of individual TCRs with disease status, and machine learning. To study patterns of TCR occurrence, a later analysis re-analyzed previously published TCR beta repertoires from more than 550 donors and added high-resolution HLA genotyping. Rather than using new phenotypic data, the later analysis identified candidate immune exposures from TCR beta sequences and from how often those sequences occurred across donors. In an earlier analysis of 587 of the donors, high-throughput TCR beta sequencing was used to judge whether each TCR beta V gene segment behaved as functional or pseudogenic. Donor age, sex, ethnicity and CMV serostatus were compiled together with the repertoire data. Genome-wide SNP genotypes for about three fifths of the roughly 670 donors were used in a later genetic analysis, which treated that subset as a discovery cohort. Every discovery cohort repertoire had been produced on one sequencing platform. HLA typing included class I and class II loci at four-digit resolution. Typing coverage varied by locus: about 629-640 donors for A, B, C, DRB1 and DQB1; 500 to 550 for DQA1; approximately 610 for DPA1; approximately 470 for DPB1. Because of strong linkage in the cohort, four or five DR-DQ haplotypes were treated as single units for association and clustering. Among 398 genotyped donors of the cohort, an average of roughly 230,000 unique TCR beta nucleotide sequences was sequenced per donor, of which about 19% were non-productive. Overall study outcomes, separate from this receptor: In this cohort, only TCR beta chains were sequenced, and detectable features were limited by the absence of alpha or paired-chain data. In a later analysis, the rate of TCR association differed among HLA loci, with DRB1 alleles having the most associated TCRs and HLA-C alleles having the fewest. In a later genetic analysis, a missense DCLRE1C variant was associated with V-gene and J-gene trimming of TCR beta chains, and the association was replicated in an independent cohort. Correlated functional status among segregating V segments might be attributable to linkage disequilibrium, but an unknown experimental factor could not be ruled out. In the study, 150 to 200 TCR beta chains were listed as associated with cytomegalovirus. In vitro tests confirmed that three of the cytomegalovirus-associated TCR beta chains recognize cytomegalovirus antigens. A later genetic analysis reported fewer N-insertions in productive TCRs among donors in an Asian-associated ancestry cluster than the roughly 690-donor mean. Because counts were too low, 15 to 20 rarely observed V segments, including chromosome 9 orphons, were left out of the earlier analysis of 500 to 750 of the donors. A cluster of highly shared sequence variants was judged likely to be a technical artifact of the sequencing pipeline. In a later analysis, some 17,000 TCR beta sequences were associated with specific HLA alleles at a false discovery rate of 0.05. It was suggested by the authors that the approach could potentially be generalized to other disease states and immunological phenotypes. Because HLA typing was unavailable for some donors at each locus, only the typed subset was used in association tests. According to a later analysis, parvovirus B19, influenza, CMV and Epstein-Barr virus appeared linked to several top co-occurrence clusters. A later analysis found that HLA-associated TCR beta chains were more clonally expanded and had lower generation probabilities than equally common non-associated chains. A later analysis found that most CMV-associated TCR beta chains appeared HLA-restricted, with HLA associations seemingly driven largely by CMV exposure. An earlier analysis of approximately 540 of the donors showed that most TCR beta V segments appeared in productive rearrangements either about 87% or about 30% of the time, which broadly matched IMGT annotations. The 87-base-pair reads could not distinguish some IMGT-functional V segments, including TRBV6-2 and TRBV6-3, so those segments were excluded. Sequencing depth was assumed to be roughly uniform across donors in the presence/absence analyses, though that assumption may not hold. CMV serostatus was the only immune exposure information available for the cohort. A further reported finding was that TCR beta sequences accurately predicted the HLA-A and HLA-B alleles for most subjects in the first cohort. Most TCR sequences were seen in very few donors, while some public TCRs were found in many individuals. When HLA alleles, especially DR and DQ, strongly co-occurred, TCR associations were difficult to assign to individual alleles. Cytomegalovirus status was reported to be diagnosed by the classifier with high specificity and sensitivity in both the original and validation cohorts.

The cohort was made up of 500 to 800 healthy bone marrow donors. All cohort members were sampled while nominally healthy, although unrecorded immune exposures were likely present. The donor tested CMV seronegative, placing the donor among the roughly 350 seronegative members of the cohort. Every donor gave a peripheral blood sample, and the peripheral blood mononuclear cells from that sample were used for TCR beta sequencing. Genomic DNA extraction from the blood cell samples was performed with the Qiagen DNeasy Blood Extraction Kit. Library preparation employed the immunoSEQ multiplex PCR assay. The multiplex PCR relied on a mix of 60 forward primers for TCR Vbeta segments and 13 reverse primers for TCR Jbeta segments. Amplification of the CDR3 region of rearranged TCR beta genes was performed with a multiplex PCR assay on genomic DNA. Amplified TCR beta libraries were sequenced as 87-base-pair reads on the Illumina HiSeq System. Processing in the source paper ran as follows. Across the 500 to 850 repertoires, a later analysis counted about 81 million unique TCR beta chains, around 11 million of which were shared by at least two donors. Raw reads were error-corrected and collapsed into unique sequences with a nearest-neighbor algorithm that merged closely related sequences to remove PCR and sequencing errors. V, D and J gene segments were assigned by aligning CDR3 sequences to IMGT reference sequences. For a sequence to be retained, at least a six-nucleotide match to both a V gene segment and a J gene segment was required. A rearrangement counted as productive if the CDR3 had no stop codons and remained in frame with V and J, and every other rearrangement counted as non-productive. CDR3 was defined according to IMGT convention as the region running from the second conserved V-encoded cysteine to the conserved J-encoded phenylalanine. The earlier analysis of a few hundred of the donors excluded any sequence lacking an unambiguous match to a single V gene segment. An earlier analysis of fewer than 650 of the donors classified V segments as functional when productive rearrangements were above 56.7% and as segregating when the standard deviation between donors was above 5%. To diagnose cytomegalovirus status from the catalog of TCR beta chain sequences, a statistical classification framework was built. In a later analysis, TCR nucleotide sequences were compared against IMGT/GENE-DB human TR gene sequences so that V and J genes could be assigned. In a later analysis, CDR3 sequences and most-parsimonious VDJ recombination scenarios were assigned using the TCRdist pipeline. In a later analysis, each TCR beta chain was defined by its CDR3 amino acid sequence together with its V-gene family, and reads without a unique V-gene family were excluded. As a way to deal with suspected cross-contamination and a sequencing artifact, a later analysis dropped more than 500 nucleotide sequences that were highly shared and had low generation probability. In a later analysis, a clonal expansion index was calculated for each public chain from normalized within-repertoire ranks of inferred template counts. A later analysis computed generation probabilities with a VDJ recombination model fitted to out-of-frame rearrangements, and checked the results against IGoR. Hypergeometric tests were used in a later analysis to score TCR-TCR, TCR-HLA and TCR-CMV co-occurrence, with a repertoire-size bias correction applied to the TCR pairs. To estimate false discovery rates, a later analysis permuted the HLA or CMV assignments 20 times. A later analysis grouped co-occurring TCRs with DBSCAN, adding TCRdist sequence similarity when clustering within HLA-allele-positive subsets. Repertoires with fewer than 30,000 or more than 120,000 public chains, plus five repertoires with anomalous nucleotide sharing, were excluded from co-occurrence clustering. The clones in this table, taken by TCRdb from immuneACCESS, are in-frame only. Not every clone is retained; where verified, under half of the shortfall comes from an unresolved V gene, and the cause of the rest is unknown. V and J calls and clone size follow that table, whereas D and trimming were derived from the DNA. This sample holds about 200,000 clones; around 80% were observed only once. 15% of the sample is taken by the ten largest.

Recombination joined TRBV5-1 with TRBJ2-1; 10 bases in between match TRBD2. This sequence was found in a man aged 40-49 years in good health and CMV-seronegative. The material sequenced was PBMCs. CDR3 region: CASSSTSGTTYNEQFF. The sequenced DNA: TGCGCCAGCAGCTCAACTAGCGGGACAACCTACAATGAGCAGTTCTTC.